This section outlines one T cell receptor (beta chain) sequence together with its context. What it recognizes is unknown. Every one of the patients relapsed after autologous stem cell transplantation (brentuximab vedotin exposure was variable). Assay: immunoSEQ multiplex PCR; the TCRdb copy retains only in-frame clones and omits some. Counted here are about 86,000 clones, roughly 89% occurring once; the ten biggest clones make up roughly a tenth. The data belong to a study of PD-1 blockade in classical Hodgkin lymphoma. Study-wide points: Unlike CD8+ TCR diversity, which did not rise significantly by C4D1, CD4+ TCR diversity did. Reported findings placed baseline TCR diversity lower in newly diagnosed patients (compared with healthy donors). Why repertoires differed is undefined; disease activity or prior therapy possibly contributed.

The CDR3 loop spans 16 amino acids. In germline, CDR1 is SGHVS, CDR2 FNYEAQ. The V gene end was trimmed by 1 base and the J gene end by 4 bases; junction bases not matched to a gene: 3. V and J are TRBV7-6 and TRBJ2-2; 10 nucleotides agree with TRBD2. The sequence was collected from a human donor with classical Hodgkin lymphoma. Sequencing used peripheral blood mononuclear cells (PBMCs), obtained before the second cycle of nivolumab. The chain's CDR3 is CASSLEAGGLTGELFF. In nucleotides, the CDR3 is TGTGCCAGCAGCTTAGAAGCGGGGGGGCTCACCGGGGAGCTGTTTTTT.